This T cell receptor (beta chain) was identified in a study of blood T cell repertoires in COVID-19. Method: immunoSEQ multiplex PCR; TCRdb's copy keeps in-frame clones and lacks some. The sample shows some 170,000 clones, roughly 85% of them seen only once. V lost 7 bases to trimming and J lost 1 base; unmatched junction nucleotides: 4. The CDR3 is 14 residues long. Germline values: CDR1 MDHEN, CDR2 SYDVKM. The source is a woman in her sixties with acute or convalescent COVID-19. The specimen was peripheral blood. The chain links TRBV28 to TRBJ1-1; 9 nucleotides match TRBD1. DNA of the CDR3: TGTGCCAGCACGGGACAGGGCCGGAACACTGAAGCTTTCTTT. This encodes CASTGQGRNTEAFF.